The text below deals with one T cell receptor beta chain. This entry comes from a study of shared clonotypes between healthy human individuals. The CDR3 consists of 13 residues. Germline loops: CDR1 SGHDT, CDR2 YYEEEE. V was trimmed by 3 bases and J by 8 bases, leaving 14 bases between them. The table came from immunoSEQ multiplex PCR; TCRdb's copy has only in-frame clones and leaves some out. The sample has approximately 2.5 million clones, roughly 92% seen once. Sequences were obtained from naive CD4+ T cells sorted from blood. Subset given: CD45RA+ positively selected. This clonotype was obtained from a man aged 18-30 years in good health. This chain links TRBV5-6 with TRBJ1-2; D not certain. In DNA form, the CDR3 reads TGTGCCAGCAGCTCGAACAGCCCTTCCGGCTACACCTTC. This translates into CASSSNSPSGYTF. Full variable domain (rest looked up from reference TRBV5-6 and TRBJ1-2): DAGVTQSPTHLIKTRGQQVTLRCSPKSGHDTVSWYQQALGQGPQFIFQYYEEEERQRGNFPDRFSGHQFPNYSSELNVNALLLGDSALYLCASSSNSPSGYTFGSGTRLTVV.